The 13 T cell receptor beta chains below come from one sample, sequenced in a study of control samples from healthy donors and cancer patients. Here immunoSEQ multiplex PCR was the method, and the copy in TCRdb shows in-frame clones only, minus some. The sample contains about 120,000 clones, about 89% of which appear only once. Material for sequencing was blood. These receptors were taken from a man aged 50 to 59 in good health.

The V and J genes are TRBV6-1 and TRBJ2-3; TRBD2 agrees at 7 bases. Unmatched junction bases numbered 10, after V lost 4 bases and J lost 0 bases. The CDR3 consists of 17 residues. Germline loops: CDR1 MNHNS, CDR2 SASEGT. DNA for the CDR3: TGTGCCAGCAGTGCCGCGACTAGCACCTCTAGCACAGATACGCAGTATTTT. It encodes CASSAATSTSSTDTQYF.

The chain employs TRBV9 and TRBJ2-1; perhaps TRBD2 as D (6 bases). The CDR3 sequence is 15 residues long. V dropped 4 bases and J dropped 5 bases, with 16 bases sitting between them. Germline CDR1 SGDLS, CDR2 YYNGEE. Written as DNA, the CDR3 is TGTGCCAGCAGCTCATGGGTGGGGGGTGACAATGAGCAGTTCTTC. Its protein product is CASSSWVGGDNEQFF.

The chain carries TRBV30 and TRBJ2-5; D is perhaps TRBD2 (6 bases). Per germline, CDR1 GTSNPN and CDR2 SVGIG (reference sequence). The CDR3 totals 17 residues. V was clipped by 0 bases and J by 2 bases, with 19 bases between them. The CDR3 DNA follows: TGTGCCTGGAGTGTCGATGGAAGGTGGGGAGGACAAGAGACCCAGTACTTC. This encodes CAWSVDGRWGGQETQYF.

The V call is TRBV19, the J call TRBJ2-3, with D perhaps being TRBD1 or TRBD2 (5 bases each). The CDR3 contains 12 residues. Between the trimmed V and J ends, which lost 6 bases and 8 bases, there was a span of 12 bases. CDR1 and CDR2 (germline): LNHDA, SQIVND (reference sequence). CDR3 in amino acids: CASSLRGTTQYF. The CDR3 DNA reads as TGTGCCAGTAGCCTCAGAGGGACTACGCAGTATTTT.

The chain joins TRBV2 to TRBJ1-1, with D tentatively TRBD1 (5 bases). The germline gives CDR1 SNHLY, CDR2 FYNNEI. V lost 2 bases and J lost 6, with 7 bases in between. The CDR3 runs 12 residues. CDR3 DNA sequence: TGTGCCAGCAGTGAATGGGACTCTGAAGCTTTCTTT. Protein: CASSEWDSEAFF.

This chain uses TRBV7-2 with TRBJ1-1; D is undetermined. V was shortened by 1 base and J by 1 base, with 7 bases between the two germline ends. CDR1 and CDR2 from the germline V gene are SGHTA and FQGNSA. The CDR3 contains 14 residues. This CDR3 is CASSLGAANTEAFF. The CDR3 bases are TGTGCCAGCAGCTTAGGGGCGGCGAACACTGAAGCTTTCTTT.

The CDR3 sequence: CASSYETGFFSGANVLTF. Written as DNA, the CDR3 is TGTGCCAGCAGTTACGAGACAGGGTTCTTCTCTGGGGCCAACGTCCTGACTTTC. This rearrangement joins TRBV6-2 or TRBV6-3 to TRBJ2-6; TRBD1 matches 7 bases. The V gene's germline CDR1 is MNHEY and CDR2 SVGEGT. V was pared by 2 bases and J by 0 bases, with 7 bases of the junction left unmatched. This CDR3 region has 18 residues.

The V and J genes are TRBV6-1 and TRBJ2-7; 7 bases line up with TRBD1. With V trimmed by 2 bases and J by 2 bases, 6 bases remained unmatched. The CDR3 sequence is 15 residues long. The germline V gene has CDR1 MNHNS and CDR2 SASEGT. CDR3 amino acids: CASSEFGTVAYEQYF. In DNA form, the CDR3 reads TGTGCCAGCAGTGAATTCGGGACAGTCGCCTACGAGCAGTACTTC.

The table lists this clone with a count of one. The chain uses TRBV2 and TRBJ1-5; D is unresolved. From germline, CDR1 is SNHLY and CDR2 FYNNEI. The CDR3 loop spans 16 amino acids. The V end was cut by 6 bases, the J end by 4 bases, with 19 bases between. In DNA, the CDR3 is TGTGCCAGCAGGGGAGAAGGCGGGAGCTGGAATCAGCCCCAGCATTTT. Amino acids: CASRGEGGSWNQPQHF.

The chain combines TRBV5-5 with TRBJ2-7; 10 bases line up with TRBD1. With V trimmed by 2 bases and J by 2 bases, 4 bases remained unmatched. This CDR3 contains 15 residues. Per the germline V gene, CDR1 is SGHKS and CDR2 is YYEKEE (reference sequence). CDR3 coding DNA: TGTGCCAGCAGCTTAGTAGGGACAGGGGCCTACGAGCAGTACTTC. Residues: CASSLVGTGAYEQYF.

This clone appeared a few times. The rearrangement joins TRBV7-2 to TRBJ1-5; tentative D call: TRBD1 (5 bases). CDR3 length: 15 residues. V was pared by 6 bases and J by 5 bases, with 17 bases between. Germline lookup yields CDR1 SGHTA and CDR2 FQGNSA. The CDR3 DNA reads as TGTGCCAGCAGTGGGAGGGGTTTAGGGTATCAGCCCCAGCATTTT. Encoded protein: CASSGRGLGYQPQHF.

This clone was observed a few times. This chain joins TRBV18 and TRBJ1-2, with D perhaps TRBD1 (5 bases). In germline, CDR1 is KGHSH, CDR2 LQKENI. V was cut by 6 bases and J by 4 bases, with 12 bases left in between. CDR3 length: 13 residues. CDR3 sequence reads: CASSFGTSYGYTF. In DNA, the CDR3 is TGTGCCAGCTCCTTTGGGACCTCCTATGGCTACACCTTC.

This sequence joins TRBV6-5 and TRBJ2-5, with a possible D match to TRBD1 (5 bases). Per the germline V gene, CDR1 is MNHEY and CDR2 is SVGAGI. The CDR3 has 13 amino acids. Deletions cut 4 bases from V and 4 bases from J, with 10 bases between. The CDR3 nucleotides read TGTGCCAGCAGTTGGGGCAGGGCAGAGACCCAGTACTTC. Its translation is CASSWGRAETQYF.